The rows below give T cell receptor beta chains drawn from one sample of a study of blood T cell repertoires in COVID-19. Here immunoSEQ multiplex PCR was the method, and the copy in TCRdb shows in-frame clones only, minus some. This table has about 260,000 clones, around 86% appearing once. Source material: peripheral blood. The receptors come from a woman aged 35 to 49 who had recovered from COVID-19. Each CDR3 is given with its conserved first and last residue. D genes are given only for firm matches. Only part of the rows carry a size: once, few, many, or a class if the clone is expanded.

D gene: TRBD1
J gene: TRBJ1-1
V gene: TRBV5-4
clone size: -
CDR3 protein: CASSSGQGAWTEAFF
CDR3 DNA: TGTGCCAGCAGCTCCGGACAGGGGGCATGGACTGAAGCTTTCTTT

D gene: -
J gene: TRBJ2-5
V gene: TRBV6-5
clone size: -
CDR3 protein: CASSYSSGSGETQYF
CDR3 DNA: TGTGCCAGCAGTTACTCTTCCGGGAGTGGTGAGACCCAGTACTTC

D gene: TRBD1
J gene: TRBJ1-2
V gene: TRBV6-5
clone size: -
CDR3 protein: CASSYFYRGGGYTF
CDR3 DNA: TGTGCCAGCAGTTACTTTTACAGGGGCGGTGGCTACACCTTC

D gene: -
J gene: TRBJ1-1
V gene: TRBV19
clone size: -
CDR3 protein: CASNHQASTEAFF
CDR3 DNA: TGTGCCAGTAACCACCAAGCCTCCACTGAAGCTTTCTTT

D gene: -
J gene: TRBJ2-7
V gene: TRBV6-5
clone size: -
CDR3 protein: CASRRGDSYEQYF
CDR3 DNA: TGTGCCAGCCGCAGGGGAGACTCCTACGAGCAGTACTTC

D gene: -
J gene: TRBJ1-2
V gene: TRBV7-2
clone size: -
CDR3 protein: CASTQYPQGYGYTF
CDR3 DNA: TGTGCCAGCACCCAGTACCCCCAGGGGTATGGCTACACCTTC

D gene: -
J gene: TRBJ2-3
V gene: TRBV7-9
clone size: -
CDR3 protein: CASRRVTDTQYF
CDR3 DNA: TGTGCCAGCAGGAGAGTTACAGATACGCAGTATTTT

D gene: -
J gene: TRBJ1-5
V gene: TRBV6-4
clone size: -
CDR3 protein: CASSAGGLEDNQPQHF
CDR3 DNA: TGTGCCAGCAGTGCGGGGGGCCTGGAAGACAATCAGCCCCAGCATTTT

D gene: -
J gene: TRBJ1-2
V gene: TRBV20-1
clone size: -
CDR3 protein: CSASLAGNGYTF
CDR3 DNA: TGCAGTGCTAGTCTCGCGGGGAATGGCTACACCTTC

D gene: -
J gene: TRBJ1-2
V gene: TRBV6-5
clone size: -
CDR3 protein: CASGTARYGYTF
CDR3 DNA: TGTGCCAGCGGAACAGCCCGCTATGGCTACACCTTC

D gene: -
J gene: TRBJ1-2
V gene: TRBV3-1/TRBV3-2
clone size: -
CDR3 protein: CASSQGRPGAGYGYTF
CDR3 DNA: TGTGCCAGCAGCCAAGGCCGGCCAGGGGCTGGCTATGGCTACACCTTC

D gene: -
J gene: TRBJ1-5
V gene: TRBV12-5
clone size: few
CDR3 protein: CASDLMTLQDQPQHF
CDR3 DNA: TGTGCTAGTGATTTAATGACACTTCAGGATCAGCCCCAGCATTTT

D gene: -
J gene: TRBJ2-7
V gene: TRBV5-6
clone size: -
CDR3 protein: CASSATGRHYEQYF
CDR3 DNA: TGTGCCAGCAGCGCGACAGGCCGACACTACGAGCAGTACTTC

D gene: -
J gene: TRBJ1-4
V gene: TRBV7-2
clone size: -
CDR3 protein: CASSIQVSTNEKLFF
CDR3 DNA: TGTGCCAGCAGCATTCAGGTCTCAACTAATGAAAAACTGTTTTTT

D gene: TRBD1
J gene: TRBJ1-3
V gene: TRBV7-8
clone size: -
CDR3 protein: CASSLQNIRGRGGNTIYF
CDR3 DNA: TGTGCCAGCAGCCTCCAAAATATTAGGGGGCGCGGTGGAAACACCATATATTTT

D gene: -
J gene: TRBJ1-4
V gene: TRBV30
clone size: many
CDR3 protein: CAWNRQVTNEKLFF
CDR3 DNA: TGTGCCTGGAACAGACAGGTGACAAATGAAAAACTGTTTTTT

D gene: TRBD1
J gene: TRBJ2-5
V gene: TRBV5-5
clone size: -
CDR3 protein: CASSLASQGAGETQYF
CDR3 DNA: TGTGCCAGCAGCTTGGCCTCACAGGGGGCAGGAGAGACCCAGTACTTC

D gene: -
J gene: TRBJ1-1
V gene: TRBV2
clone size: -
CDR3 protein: CASSDLEDSLIATEAFF
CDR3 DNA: TGTGCCAGCAGTGACCTGGAAGACTCCCTCATAGCCACTGAAGCTTTCTTT

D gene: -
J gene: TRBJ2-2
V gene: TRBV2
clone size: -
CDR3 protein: CASSEAGGHLTGELFF
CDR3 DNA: TGTGCCAGCAGTGAAGCAGGCGGACACCTCACCGGGGAGCTGTTTTTT

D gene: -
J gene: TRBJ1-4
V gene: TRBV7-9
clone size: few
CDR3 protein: CASSLDRQALEKLFF
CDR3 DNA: TGTGCCAGCAGCTTAGATCGGCAGGCCCTAGAAAAACTGTTTTTT

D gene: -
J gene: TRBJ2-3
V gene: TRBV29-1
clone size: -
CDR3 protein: CSVLTGPRVTDTQYF
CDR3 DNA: TGCAGCGTTCTCACAGGGCCCAGAGTTACAGATACGCAGTATTTT

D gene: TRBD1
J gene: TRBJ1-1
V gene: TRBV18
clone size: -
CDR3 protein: CASSPLGGANTEAFF
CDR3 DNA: TGTGCCAGCTCACCCCTAGGGGGCGCGAACACTGAAGCTTTCTTT

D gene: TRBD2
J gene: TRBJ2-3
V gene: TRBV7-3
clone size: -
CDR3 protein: CASSSLAGPGDTQYF
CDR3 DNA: TGTGCCAGCAGCTCACTAGCGGGGCCCGGGGATACGCAGTATTTT

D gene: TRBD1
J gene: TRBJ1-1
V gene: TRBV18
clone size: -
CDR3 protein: CASSPRTGAGAEAFF
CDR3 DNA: TGTGCCAGCTCACCACGGACAGGGGCAGGAGCTGAAGCTTTCTTT

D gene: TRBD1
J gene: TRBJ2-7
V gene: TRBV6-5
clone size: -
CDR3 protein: CASSSGQSYEQYF
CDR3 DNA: TGTGCCAGCAGTTCGGGACAGTCCTACGAGCAGTACTTC

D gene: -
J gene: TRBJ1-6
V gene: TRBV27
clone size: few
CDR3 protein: CASSSNRDSPLHF
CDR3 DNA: TGTGCCAGCAGTTCGAACAGGGACTCACCCCTCCACTTT

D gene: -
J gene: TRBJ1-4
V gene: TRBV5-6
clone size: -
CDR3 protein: CASSLGQNNEKLFF
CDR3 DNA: TGTGCCAGCAGCTTGGGACAGAATAATGAAAAACTGTTTTTT

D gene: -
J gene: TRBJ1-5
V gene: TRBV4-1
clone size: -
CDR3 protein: CASSPLPGFGQPQHF
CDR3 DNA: TGCGCCAGCAGCCCGCTGCCAGGGTTCGGTCAGCCCCAGCATTTT

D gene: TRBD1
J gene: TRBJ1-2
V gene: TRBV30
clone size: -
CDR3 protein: CAWSVKGALGYTF
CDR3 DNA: TGTGCCTGGAGTGTGAAGGGGGCGCTTGGCTACACCTTC

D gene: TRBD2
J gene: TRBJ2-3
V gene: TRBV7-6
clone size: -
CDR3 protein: CASSLSGEVDTQYF
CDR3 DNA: TGTGCCAGCAGCTTAAGCGGGGAGGTAGATACGCAGTATTTT

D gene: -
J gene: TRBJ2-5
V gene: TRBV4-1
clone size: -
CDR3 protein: CASSQIRTFQETQYF
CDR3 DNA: TGCGCCAGCAGCCAAATAAGGACTTTCCAAGAGACCCAGTACTTC

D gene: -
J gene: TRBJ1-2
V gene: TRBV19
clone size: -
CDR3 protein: CASSIRVGGYTF
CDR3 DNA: TGTGCCAGTAGTATCAGGGTTGGTGGCTACACCTTC

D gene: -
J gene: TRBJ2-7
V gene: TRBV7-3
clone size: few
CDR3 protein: CASSPFPGYEQYF
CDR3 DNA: TGTGCCAGCAGCCCTTTCCCAGGATACGAGCAGTACTTC

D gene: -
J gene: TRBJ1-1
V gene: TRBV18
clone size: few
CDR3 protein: CASSPLNTEAFF
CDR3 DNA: TGTGCCAGCTCACCGCTAAACACTGAAGCTTTCTTT

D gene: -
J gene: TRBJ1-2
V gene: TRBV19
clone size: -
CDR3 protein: CASSIFGGYGYTF
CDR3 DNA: TGTGCCAGTAGTATATTCGGAGGGTATGGCTACACCTTC

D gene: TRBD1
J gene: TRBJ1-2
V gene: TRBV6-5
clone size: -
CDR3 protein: CASSSLTGGNYGYTF
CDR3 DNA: TGTGCCAGCAGTTCCCTCACAGGGGGCAACTATGGCTACACCTTC

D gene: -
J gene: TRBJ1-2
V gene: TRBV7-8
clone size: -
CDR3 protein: CASSLNPFGNYGYTF
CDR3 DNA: TGTGCCAGCAGCTTAAATCCCTTCGGTAACTATGGCTACACCTTC

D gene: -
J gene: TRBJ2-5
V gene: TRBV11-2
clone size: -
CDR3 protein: CASSPWEVTQYF
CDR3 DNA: TGTGCCAGCAGCCCATGGGAGGTAACCCAGTACTTC

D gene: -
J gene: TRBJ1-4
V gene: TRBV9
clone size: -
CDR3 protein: CASSARGDLNEKLFF
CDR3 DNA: TGTGCCAGCAGCGCCAGGGGTGACCTTAATGAAAAACTGTTTTTT

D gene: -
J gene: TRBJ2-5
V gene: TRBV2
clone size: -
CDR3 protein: CASTISFVGGTQYF
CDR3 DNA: TGTGCCAGCACCATTTCCTTCGTCGGAGGAACCCAGTACTTC

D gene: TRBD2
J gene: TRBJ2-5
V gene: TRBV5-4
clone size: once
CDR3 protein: CASSLESSGGPGRTQYF
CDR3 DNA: TGTGCCAGCAGCTTGGAGTCTAGCGGGGGCCCAGGGCGTACCCAGTACTTC

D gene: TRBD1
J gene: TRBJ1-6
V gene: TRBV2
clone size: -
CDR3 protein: CASSERQGYSPLHF
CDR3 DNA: TGTGCCAGCAGTGAGAGACAGGGGTATTCACCCCTCCACTTT

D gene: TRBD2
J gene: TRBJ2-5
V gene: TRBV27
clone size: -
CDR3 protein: CASKVGLADGPGTQYF
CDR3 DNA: TGTGCCAGCAAAGTGGGACTAGCGGATGGCCCCGGGACCCAGTACTTC

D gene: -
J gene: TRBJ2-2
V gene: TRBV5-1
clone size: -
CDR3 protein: CASSLLQEVGELFF
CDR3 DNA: TGCGCCAGCAGCTTGTTACAGGAAGTCGGGGAGCTGTTTTTT

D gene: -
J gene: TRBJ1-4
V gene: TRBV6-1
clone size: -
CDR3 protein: CASSDGVIANEKLFF
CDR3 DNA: TGTGCCAGCAGTGACGGGGTTATTGCTAATGAAAAACTGTTTTTT

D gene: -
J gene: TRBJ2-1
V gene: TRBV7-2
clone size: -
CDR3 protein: CASRGDISFYNEQFF
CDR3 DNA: TGTGCCAGCAGGGGGGACATTTCCTTCTACAATGAGCAGTTCTTC

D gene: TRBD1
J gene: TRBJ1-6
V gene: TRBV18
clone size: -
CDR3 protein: CASSPDRDSPLHF
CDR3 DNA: TGTGCCAGCTCACCGGACAGGGATTCACCCCTCCACTTT

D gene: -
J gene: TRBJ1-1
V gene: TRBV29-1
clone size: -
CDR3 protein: CSVKQGAGTEAFF
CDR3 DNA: TGCAGCGTTAAACAGGGCGCCGGCACTGAAGCTTTCTTT

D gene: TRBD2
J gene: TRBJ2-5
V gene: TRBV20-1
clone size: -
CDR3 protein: CSASPASGQETQYF
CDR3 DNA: TGCAGTGCTAGTCCGGCTAGCGGACAAGAGACCCAGTACTTC

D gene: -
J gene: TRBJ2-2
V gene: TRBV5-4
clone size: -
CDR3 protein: CASSSIDKSNTGELFF
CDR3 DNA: TGTGCCAGCAGCTCGATAGACAAGTCGAACACCGGGGAGCTGTTTTTT

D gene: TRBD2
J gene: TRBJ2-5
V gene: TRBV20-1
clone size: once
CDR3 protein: CSASRGLAGFQETQYF
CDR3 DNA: TGCAGTGCTAGTCGGGGACTAGCGGGTTTCCAAGAGACCCAGTACTTC

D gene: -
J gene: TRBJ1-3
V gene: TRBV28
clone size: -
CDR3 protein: CASSPWTAGNTIYF
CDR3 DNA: TGTGCCAGCAGTCCTTGGACAGCTGGAAACACCATATATTTT

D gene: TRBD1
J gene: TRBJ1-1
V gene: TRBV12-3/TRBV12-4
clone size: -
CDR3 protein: CATTQDRDTEAFF
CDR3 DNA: TGTGCCACCACCCAGGACAGGGACACTGAAGCTTTCTTT

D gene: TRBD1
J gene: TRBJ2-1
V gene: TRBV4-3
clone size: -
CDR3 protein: CASSLFDGQGVNEQFF
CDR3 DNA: TGCGCCAGCAGCCTCTTCGACGGGCAGGGGGTCAATGAGCAGTTCTTC

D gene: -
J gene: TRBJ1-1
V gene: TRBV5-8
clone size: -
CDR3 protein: CASSYMREGTEAFF
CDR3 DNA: TGTGCCAGCAGCTACATGAGAGAGGGCACTGAAGCTTTCTTT

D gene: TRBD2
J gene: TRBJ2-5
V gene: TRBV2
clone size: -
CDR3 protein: CASSEPGGGQETQYF
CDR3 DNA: TGTGCCAGCAGTGAACCTGGGGGGGGCCAAGAGACCCAGTACTTC

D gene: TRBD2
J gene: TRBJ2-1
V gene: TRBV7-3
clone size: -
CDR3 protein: CASSVIAGGLHEQFF
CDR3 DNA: TGTGCCAGCAGCGTTATAGCGGGGGGCCTTCATGAGCAGTTCTTC

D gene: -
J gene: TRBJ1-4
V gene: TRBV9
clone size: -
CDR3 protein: CASRPGLATNEKLFF
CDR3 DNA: TGTGCCAGCAGACCCGGTTTGGCAACTAATGAAAAACTGTTTTTT

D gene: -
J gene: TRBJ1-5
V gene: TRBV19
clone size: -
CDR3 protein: CASSIEGLGNQPQHF
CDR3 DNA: TGTGCCAGTAGTATAGAGGGGCTCGGCAATCAGCCCCAGCATTTT